The table lists the clone carrying this TCR beta chain with a count of one. This sample was included in a study of response to subunit inactivated influenza vaccine. TCRdb re-analysed the RT-PCR reads in MiXCR, keeping a single row per CDR3 protein. The sample consists of hundreds of thousands of distinct CDR3 sequences, approximately 15% of them appearing once. V lost 4 bases and J lost 10, with 20 bases in between. CDR1 and CDR2 from the germline V gene are SGHTA and FQGNSA. The CDR3 is 15 residues long. The chain links TRBV7-2 to TRBJ2-1; D assignment may be TRBD1 or TRBD2 (5 bases each). Specimen: PBMCs from blood, collected roughly 2 weeks before vaccination. The TCR originated in a man aged 45-65 years who received an inactivated influenza vaccine. The CDR3 reads CASSYRDGAIGEQFF. In nucleotides, the CDR3 is TGTGCCAGCAGCTACCGGGACGGGGCAATAGGCGAGCAGTTCTTC.